One and the same sample provided the 10 T cell receptor beta chains below, sequenced in a study of CD8 T cells in Susac syndrome. Random hexamers were used to reverse transcribe roughly 0.45 to 1 ug of RNA. TCRdb reprocessed the immunoSEQ multiplex PCR reads via MiXCR and lists one record per CDR3 protein. Of roughly 150,000 distinct CDR3 sequences listed, approximately 94% were seen once; the top ten hold roughly 0.084%. Sequenced sample: CD4+ T cells from PBMCs. Receptors were obtained from a human donor with Susac syndrome.

The chain combines TRBV15 with TRBJ2-7, with D tentatively TRBD2 (5 bases). This CDR3 is 14 amino acids long. The V gene lost 0 bases and the J gene lost 2 bases, with 8 bases spanning the gap. The V gene's germline CDR1 is LNHNV and CDR2 YYDKDF (reference sequence). The CDR3 nucleotides read TGTGCCACCAGCAGAGAAGGCGGGCCCTACGAGCAGTACTTC. This sequence encodes CATSREGGPYEQYF.

V gene TRBV12-3 or TRBV12-4 combines with J gene TRBJ2-7; D is ambiguous. The V end was cut by 7 bases, the J end by 2 bases, with 9 bases between. This CDR3 comprises 12 residues. The CDR3 loop reads CASTSYPYEQYF. In DNA form, the CDR3 reads TGTGCCAGCACCTCCTACCCCTACGAGCAGTACTTC.

The CDR3 bases are TGTGCCACCAGCAGAGAAGTGACTAGCGGGAGCTACGAGCAGTACTTC. Protein product: CATSREVTSGSYEQYF. The genes are TRBV15 and TRBJ2-7, with TRBD2 identical over 12 bases. The junction had 3 bases not matched to a gene; V was cut back by 0 bases and J by 3 bases. Germline V gene sequence: CDR1 LNHNV, CDR2 YYDKDF (reference sequence). This CDR3 is built from 16 residues.

The V gene is TRBV12-3 or TRBV12-4, the J gene TRBJ1-5; unclear D gene. This CDR3 has 15 amino acids. Trimming removed 1 base at V and 1 base at J, with 8 bases between. In DNA form, the CDR3 reads TGTGCCAGCAGTTTAGTTTCCCAGAGCAATCAGCCCCAGCATTTT. Translated: CASSLVSQSNQPQHF.

V and J are TRBV7-2 and TRBJ1-2; D perhaps matches TRBD1 (5 bases). The germline V gene encodes CDR1 SGHTA and CDR2 FQGNSA. V dropped 3 bases and J dropped 4 bases, with 15 bases sitting between them. The CDR3 consists of 15 residues. Here the CDR3 reads CASSFQGAAGYGYTF. CDR3 coding DNA: TGTGCCAGCAGCTTCCAGGGAGCAGCGGGCTATGGCTACACCTTC.

The V gene is TRBV6-1, the J gene TRBJ1-1, with a tentative D call TRBD1 (5 bases). CDR1 and CDR2 (germline): MNHNS, SASEGT. The CDR3 runs to 14 residues. V was pared by 6 bases and J by 4 bases, with 15 bases between. The CDR3 DNA reads TGTGCCAGCAGCCGAGGTACAAGGGGCACTGAAGCTTTCTTT. As protein: CASSRGTRGTEAFF.

This CDR3 is CASSPQPAGRETQYF. As DNA, the CDR3 is TGTGCCAGCAGCCCACAGCCCGCGGGAAGGGAGACCCAGTACTTC. J is TRBJ2-5 and V is TRBV7-9, with D perhaps matching TRBD2 (6 bases). The CDR3 is 15 amino acids. V lost 5 bases and J lost 5, with 18 bases in between. The germline V gene encodes CDR1 SEHNR and CDR2 FQNEAQ (reference sequence).

V usage is TRBV5-6 and J usage is TRBJ1-5; D unresolved. Germline values: CDR1 SGHDT, CDR2 YYEEEE. Deletions cut 4 bases from V and 0 bases from J, with 11 bases between. The CDR3 is 15 residues long. The CDR3 loop is CASSAGMNSNQPQHF. CDR3 DNA sequence: TGTGCCAGCAGCGCCGGAATGAATAGCAATCAGCCCCAGCATTTT.

The rearrangement links TRBV2 to TRBJ2-5; D uncertain. Germline assignment: CDR1 SNHLY and CDR2 FYNNEI. V dropped 3 bases and J dropped 5 bases, with 7 bases sitting between them. The CDR3 has 12 amino acids. DNA of the CDR3: TGTGCCAGCAGTGAGGTGCTGGAGACCCAGTACTTC. It codes for CASSEVLETQYF.

The gene calls are TRBV28 and TRBJ1-2; the match to TRBD1 covers 7 bases. Germline CDR1 MDHEN, CDR2 SYDVKM. V trimming: 6 bases; J trimming: 2 bases; junction bases outside the gene matches: 6. The CDR3 runs to 14 residues. CDR3 sequence (DNA): TGTGCCAGCAGCTCAGCGACAGGGAACTATGGCTACACCTTC. The encoded protein is CASSSATGNYGYTF.